This entry lists 3 T cell receptor beta chains sequenced from one sample in a study of radiation and T cells in renal cell carcinoma. Time point here: baseline pretreatment blood. Treatment noted: 15 Gy SBRT to primary tumor, nephrectomy 4 weeks later. The method was immunoSEQ multiplex PCR; TCRdb's version includes in-frame clones alone and lacks a portion of them. The data contain some 100,000 clones, 82% of them singletons. The sample consisted of blood, taken from a patient whose treatment included radiotherapy and nephrectomy. All receptors derive from a man in his fifties or sixties with renal cell carcinoma.

This rearrangement joins TRBV27 to TRBJ1-4; D is unclear. CDR3 length equals 15 residues. From germline, CDR1 is MNHEY and CDR2 SMNVEV (reference sequence). The germline V and J ends were trimmed by 6 bases and 3 bases, with 14 bases remaining between them. CDR3 coding DNA: TGTGCCAGCAGATCCTACAGCGGTGCTAATGAAAAACTGTTTTTT. Translation: CASRSYSGANEKLFF.

The CDR3 bases are TGTGCCAGCTCACCAAGGGAAGAGACCCAGTACTTC. Amino acid sequence: CASSPREETQYF. The rearrangement uses TRBV18 and TRBJ2-5; D unresolved. The V end lost 2 bases, the J end lost 3 bases, and 4 bases lay between the germline ends. Germline CDR1 KGHSH, CDR2 LQKENI. The CDR3 covers 12 residues. Filled out from reference TRBV18 and TRBJ2-5, the complete variable domain reads NAGVMQNPRHLVRRRGQEARLRCSPMKGHSHVYWYRQLPEEGLKFMVYLQKENIIDESGMPKERFSAEFPKEGPSILRIQQVVRGDSAAYFCASSPREETQYFGPGTRLLVL.

V is TRBV4-1 and J is TRBJ1-1; the match to TRBD1 covers 10 bases. Germline CDR1 MGHRA, CDR2 YSYEKL. The CDR3 is made up of 16 amino acids. V lost 3 bases, J lost 6 bases, and 10 bases stayed unmatched. CDR3 nucleotides: TGCGCCAGCAGCCAGATCGGGACAGGGGTATTTGCTGAAGCTTTCTTT. Its protein is CASSQIGTGVFAEAFF.